This is a list of T cell receptor beta chains from one sample in a study of T cell responses to AZD1222 COVID-19 vaccine. Sequencing used immunoSEQ multiplex PCR; TCRdb keeps in-frame clones, though not all of them. The table includes fewer than 120,000 clones, 70% to 90% detected once. Here the sequenced sample was peripheral blood, taken on day 0 of AZD1222 vaccination. The receptors derive from an adult in good health. Both conserved end residues are part of each CDR3. Fields, in order: CDR3 protein, V gene, J gene.

CDR3 protein: CASSLVDGTRSPLHF
V gene: TRBV28
J gene: TRBJ1-6

CDR3 protein: CASSRQGSSHTGELFF
V gene: TRBV3-1/TRBV3-2
J gene: TRBJ2-2

CDR3 protein: CASSPGGQGGGEKLFF
V gene: TRBV5-4
J gene: TRBJ1-4

CDR3 protein: CASRSSYNSPLHF
V gene: TRBV3-1/TRBV3-2
J gene: TRBJ1-6

CDR3 protein: CASSGQSEQYF
V gene: TRBV18
J gene: TRBJ2-7

CDR3 protein: CASSPGQGAGYTF
V gene: TRBV12-3/TRBV12-4
J gene: TRBJ1-2

CDR3 protein: CASSPSSHGNTEAFF
V gene: TRBV9
J gene: TRBJ1-1

CDR3 protein: CAISESVGDTQYF
V gene: TRBV10-3
J gene: TRBJ2-3

CDR3 protein: CASSLRGNTEAFF
V gene: TRBV12-3/TRBV12-4
J gene: TRBJ1-1

CDR3 protein: CASHTTGSTDTQYF
V gene: TRBV19
J gene: TRBJ2-3

CDR3 protein: CASSFGLWGYTF
V gene: TRBV7-9
J gene: TRBJ1-2

CDR3 protein: CASSLVASNEKLFF
V gene: TRBV5-1
J gene: TRBJ1-4

CDR3 protein: CASLPDSYNQPQHF
V gene: TRBV6-5
J gene: TRBJ1-5

CDR3 protein: CASGVGNTEAFF
V gene: TRBV28
J gene: TRBJ1-1

CDR3 protein: CASSARTALTTGELFF
V gene: TRBV7-9
J gene: TRBJ2-2

CDR3 protein: CSSRQGVAGGYTF
V gene: TRBV29-1
J gene: TRBJ1-2

CDR3 protein: CASSFPNRNTEAFF
V gene: TRBV7-9
J gene: TRBJ1-1

CDR3 protein: CASSVRDRGPYEQYF
V gene: TRBV19
J gene: TRBJ2-7

CDR3 protein: CASSNPGMNTEAFF
V gene: TRBV19
J gene: TRBJ1-1

CDR3 protein: CASSVEVSQPQHF
V gene: TRBV28
J gene: TRBJ1-5

CDR3 protein: CATSDSTSSPLHF
V gene: TRBV10-3
J gene: TRBJ1-6

CDR3 protein: CASSLMGGMNTEAFF
V gene: TRBV5-1
J gene: TRBJ1-1

CDR3 protein: CASSPNPYNSPLHF
V gene: TRBV28
J gene: TRBJ1-6

CDR3 protein: CSSSGANEQFF
V gene: TRBV20-1
J gene: TRBJ2-1

CDR3 protein: CASSLMRGASYEQYF
V gene: TRBV6-5
J gene: TRBJ2-7

CDR3 protein: CASSSASGATGELFF
V gene: TRBV7-3
J gene: TRBJ2-2

CDR3 protein: CALSPKTSGTTSYEQYF
V gene: TRBV30
J gene: TRBJ2-7

CDR3 protein: CASSIPLRRGSYNEQFF
V gene: TRBV19
J gene: TRBJ2-1

CDR3 protein: CASSARTSGGSSTDTQYF
V gene: TRBV9
J gene: TRBJ2-3

CDR3 protein: CASRPPGGAEKLFF
V gene: TRBV6-5
J gene: TRBJ1-4

CDR3 protein: CASSRIQGGGNTIYF
V gene: TRBV5-5
J gene: TRBJ1-3

CDR3 protein: CASSLDGSAGELFF
V gene: TRBV7-9
J gene: TRBJ2-2

CDR3 protein: CASSVDGTGRYEQYF
V gene: TRBV9
J gene: TRBJ2-7

CDR3 protein: CASSLGDEGETQYF
V gene: TRBV5-1
J gene: TRBJ2-5

CDR3 protein: CASSPGGSSSGANVLTF
V gene: TRBV7-2
J gene: TRBJ2-6

CDR3 protein: CASSLVTRGDTIYF
V gene: TRBV7-6
J gene: TRBJ1-3

CDR3 protein: CAISSPASGYTDTQYF
V gene: TRBV10-3
J gene: TRBJ2-3

CDR3 protein: CASRTGANYGYTF
V gene: TRBV6-5
J gene: TRBJ1-2

CDR3 protein: CASSLVGWGRGGGYTF
V gene: TRBV7-2
J gene: TRBJ1-2

CDR3 protein: CASSEIGTGTGQPQHF
V gene: TRBV2
J gene: TRBJ1-5